The clone carrying this TCR beta chain was counted ten times or more. These data belong to a study of T-cell reconstitution after alpha-beta-depleted transplantation in children. A TCRbeta library incorporating unique molecular identifiers was prepared. TCRdb used MiXCR to reprocess the PCR reads, holding one entry per CDR3 protein. The sample lists 250,000 to 300,000 distinct CDR3 sequences, over 8% occurring once. V lost 1 base and J lost 5, with 11 bases in between. The CDR3 contains 14 residues. Germline V CDR1 and CDR2: MGHDK, SYGVNS. This receptor was taken from a human donor who donated a stem cell graft to a child with SCID. The input for sequencing was PBMCs from the stem cell graft donor, taken from the stem cell graft. The chain uses TRBV25-1 and TRBJ2-5; D is unresolved. The DNA of the CDR3 is TGTGCCAGCAGTGAATTGTGGCAGAAGGAGACCCAGTACTTC. It yields the protein CASSELWQKETQYF. Full variable domain (outside the CDR3, taken from reference TRBV25-1 and TRBJ2-5): EADIYQTPRYLVIGTGKKITLECSQTMGHDKMYWYQQDPGMELHLIHYSYGVNSTEKGDLSSESTVSRIRTEHFPLTLESARPSHTSQYLCASSELWQKETQYFGPGTRLLVL.